This T cell receptor (beta chain) was profiled in a study of blood T cell repertoires in COVID-19 (TCRdb year 2020). Some background on the complete study: The collaborator samples originated in the United States, Italy and Spain and spanned the acute and convalescent phases of COVID-19. Nearly every sample came with metadata listing a de-identified subject ID, COVID-19 status, age in years and sex. The repertoires were released in a freely available public database intended as a resource for research on the immune response to SARS-CoV-2. The material from the prospective study consisted of cDNA or gDNA derived from T cells, B-cell-depleted T cells, or PBMCs. Deeply sampled blood TCRbeta repertoires from subjects exposed to, actively infected with, or recovered from COVID-19 were included in the dataset. The samples were drawn from the first 160 participants of the ongoing ImmuneRACE study and from over 950 subjects provided by 6 global collaborators. HLA class I and class II types, where available, came from metadata supplied by the sample provider rather than from assay-based typing. Summary of the overall study and its limitations: How much clinical and demographic metadata was included differed by source and by participant, and the metadata was provided uncurated.

Participants in the prospective study were enrolled through a virtual design, were aged about 18 to 90 years, and lived in roughly 24 United States geographic areas. Cohort assignment in the prospective study relied on participant-reported clinical history from a screening survey and a study questionnaire. Recovered participants in ImmuneRACE Cohort 3 were defined by two consecutive negative NP/OP PCR tests, clearance by a healthcare professional, or resolution of symptoms. Mobile phlebotomists in the prospective study collected whole blood, serum and a nasopharyngeal or oropharyngeal swab from every participant. Over a roughly two-month period, participants in the prospective study had the option of providing additional blood draws and questionnaires. Prospective study blood samples were shipped either frozen or at room temperature before DNA extraction. TCRbeta CDR3 regions were amplified from genomic DNA by means of the immunoSEQ Assay, a bias-controlled multiplex PCR. Turning to the authors' computational methods: Nucleated cell counts per sample were estimated from amplification of reference gene primers within the assay. To quantify the absolute abundance of each unique TCRbeta CDR3 rearrangement, sequence reads were collapsed and filtered. For each sample, productive Simpson clonality was calculated by taking the square root of Simpson's diversity index across productive rearrangements. In its TCRdb copy, this immuneACCESS table keeps in-frame sequences only and misses some clones. Where compared with another copy, unresolved V genes explain less than half of these, and the others have no known cause. V and J calls and clone size follow that table, whereas D and trimming were derived from the DNA. The sample data list over 200,000 clones, and 87% of these were observed just once. Roughly 10% of the sample rests with the top ten.

As encoded in the germline V gene (reference sequence), CDR1 is MNHEY while CDR2 is SMNVEV. The trim is 6 bases for V and 4 bases for J, with a gap of 15 bases between the germline ends. The CDR3 measures 14 amino acids from cysteine to phenylalanine. The read is trimmed to its CDR3 DNA, 42 bases read in frame from base 1. Worth noting for this clone: Its antigen specificity is not known. Qualities for individual bases were not recorded, and no much larger clone is one base off.

The receptor was isolated from a man under 40 who had recovered from COVID-19. The sequence joins TRBV27 to TRBJ1-2; TRBD1 is possibly the D segment (6 matching bases). Sequences were obtained from PBMCs or T cells enriched from blood (not recorded which). The CDR3 corresponds to CASRPGEIGYGYTF. The sequenced DNA is TGTGCCAGCAGGCCAGGGGAGATAGGCTATGGCTACACCTTC.